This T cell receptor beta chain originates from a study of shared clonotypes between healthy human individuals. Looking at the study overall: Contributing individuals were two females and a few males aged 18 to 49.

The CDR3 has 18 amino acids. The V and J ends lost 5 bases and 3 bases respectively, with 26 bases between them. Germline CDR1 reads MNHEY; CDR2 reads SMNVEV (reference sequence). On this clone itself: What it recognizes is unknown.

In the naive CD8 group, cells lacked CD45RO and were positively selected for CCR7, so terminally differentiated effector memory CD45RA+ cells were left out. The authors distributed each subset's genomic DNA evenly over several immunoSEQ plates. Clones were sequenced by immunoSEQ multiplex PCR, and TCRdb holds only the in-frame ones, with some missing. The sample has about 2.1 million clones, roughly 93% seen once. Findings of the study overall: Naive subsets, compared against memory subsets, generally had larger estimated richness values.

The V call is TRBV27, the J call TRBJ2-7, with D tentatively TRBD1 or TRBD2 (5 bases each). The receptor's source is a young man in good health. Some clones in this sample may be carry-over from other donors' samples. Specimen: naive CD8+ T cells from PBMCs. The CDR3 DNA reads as TGTGCCAGCAGTGCAGACCCGCCTCACCGGGACGGTTACTACGAGCAGTACTTC. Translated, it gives CASSADPPHRDGYYEQYF.